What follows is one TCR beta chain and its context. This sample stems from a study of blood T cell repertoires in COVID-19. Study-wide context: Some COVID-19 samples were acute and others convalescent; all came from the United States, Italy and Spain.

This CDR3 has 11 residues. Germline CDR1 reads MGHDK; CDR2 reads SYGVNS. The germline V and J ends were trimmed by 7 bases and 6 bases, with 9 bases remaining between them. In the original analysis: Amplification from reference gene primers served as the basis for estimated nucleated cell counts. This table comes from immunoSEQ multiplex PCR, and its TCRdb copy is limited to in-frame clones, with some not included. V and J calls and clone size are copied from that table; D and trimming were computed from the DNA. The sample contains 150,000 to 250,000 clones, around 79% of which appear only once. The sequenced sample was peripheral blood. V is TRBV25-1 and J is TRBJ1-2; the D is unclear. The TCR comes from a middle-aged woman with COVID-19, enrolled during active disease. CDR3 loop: CASMRVDGYTF. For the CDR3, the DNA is TGTGCCAGCATGAGGGTTGATGGCTACACCTTC.